This T cell receptor (beta chain) was sequenced during a study of cytomegalovirus exposure and HLA in healthy donors. The CDR3 has 18 residues. Trimming cost V 3 bases and J 0 bases; bases outside gene matches: 7. From germline, CDR1 is SGHRS and CDR2 YFSETQ. Only a few counts were recorded for this clone. PCR was performed using 60 Vbeta and 13 Jbeta primers. The protocol was immunoSEQ multiplex PCR, while the TCRdb copy is restricted to in-frame clones and leaves out a portion. This sample has over 150,000 clones, with 80% found just once. The V call is TRBV5-1, the J call TRBJ2-1; TRBD2 matches at 12 bases. The sequenced sample consisted of PBMCs. The receptor was isolated from a man aged 25-45 years in good health and CMV-seronegative. CDR3 region: CASSWGTSGWSSYNEQFF. DNA for the CDR3: TGCGCCAGCAGCTGGGGGACTAGCGGGTGGAGCTCCTACAATGAGCAGTTCTTC.